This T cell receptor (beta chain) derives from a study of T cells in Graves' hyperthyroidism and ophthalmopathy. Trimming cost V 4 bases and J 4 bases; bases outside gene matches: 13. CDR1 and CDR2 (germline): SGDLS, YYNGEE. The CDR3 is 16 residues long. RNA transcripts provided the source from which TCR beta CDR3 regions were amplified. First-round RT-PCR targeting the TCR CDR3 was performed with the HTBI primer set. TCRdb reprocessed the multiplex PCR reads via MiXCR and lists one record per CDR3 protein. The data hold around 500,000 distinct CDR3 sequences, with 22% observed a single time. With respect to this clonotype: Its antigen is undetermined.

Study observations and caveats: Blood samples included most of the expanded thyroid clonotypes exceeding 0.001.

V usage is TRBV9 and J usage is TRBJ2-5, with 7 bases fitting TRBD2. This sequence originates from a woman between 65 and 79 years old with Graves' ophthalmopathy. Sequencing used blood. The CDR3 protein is CASSPNVGGSGETQYF. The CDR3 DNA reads TGTGCCAGCAGCCCTAACGTCGGGGGGTCGGGAGAGACCCAGTACTTC.